One sample yielded the 7 T cell receptor beta chains listed below, sequenced in a study of blood T cell repertoires in COVID-19. Sequenced by immunoSEQ multiplex PCR; TCRdb stores in-frame clones only, minus some. The sample holds 100,000 or so clones; 81% are singletons and the top ten take approximately 10%. The sample consisted of peripheral blood. These receptors originate from a woman in her seventies with acute or convalescent COVID-19.

The CDR3 bases are TGCAGCGTTGTGGCTTTGGGGGGGTCCCAAGGTACCGGGGAGCTGTTTTTT. It encodes CSVVALGGSQGTGELFF. The V call is TRBV29-1, the J call TRBJ2-2; 7 bases line up with TRBD2. This CDR3 is 17 amino acids long. The germline CDR1 and CDR2 sequences are SQVTM and ANQGSEA. The V gene end was trimmed by 4 bases and the J gene end by 5 bases; junction bases not matched to a gene: 16.

This chain joins TRBV6-5 and TRBJ2-1, with D perhaps matching TRBD2 (5 bases). This CDR3 is 13 amino acids long. Germline V gene sequence: CDR1 MNHEY, CDR2 SVGAGI. The V gene lost 2 bases and the J gene lost 7 bases, with 9 bases spanning the gap. The CDR3 DNA sequence: TGTGCCAGCAGTTACGACCGGAGGAATGAGCAGTTCTTC. Protein product: CASSYDRRNEQFF.

This clone has just a few counts. The chain combines TRBV7-2 with TRBJ2-1; TRBD2 matches at 8 bases. Germline V CDR1 and CDR2: SGHTA, FQGNSA. V gave up 0 bases and J gave up 4 bases; unmatched junction bases: 2. The CDR3 extends over 15 amino acids. CDR3 sequence reads: CASSLASGVYNEQFF. CDR3 sequence (DNA): TGTGCCAGCAGCTTAGCTAGCGGGGTTTACAATGAGCAGTTCTTC.

This chain links TRBV21-1 with TRBJ2-7; TRBD2 was called by the table and not checked on the DNA. TRBV21-1 is a pseudogene. The CDR3 has 12 amino acids. CDR3 DNA sequence: TGTGCCAGCAGCAACGGAGGGCCCGAGCAGTACTTC. This encodes CASSNGGPEQYF.

This clone appeared a few times. The same CDR3 also results from other DNA sequences found in this sample. The rearrangement joins TRBV7-9 to TRBJ1-2, with D perhaps matching TRBD1 (5 bases). V was clipped by 5 bases and J by 2 bases, with 9 bases between them. Germline V CDR1 and CDR2: SEHNR, FQNEAQ (reference sequence). The CDR3 consists of 13 residues. This CDR3 is CASSGGGNYGYTF. CDR3 DNA: TGTGCCAGCAGCGGCGGGGGGAACTATGGCTACACCTTC.

The V call is TRBV7-9, the J call TRBJ1-2; a possible D gene is TRBD1 (5 bases). The CDR3 totals 13 residues. Between the trimmed V and J ends, which lost 4 bases and 4 bases, there was a span of 10 bases. In germline, CDR1 is SEHNR, CDR2 FQNEAQ (reference sequence). DNA of the CDR3: TGTGCCAGCAGCTCCTTAGGGGCCTATGGCTACACCTTC. It codes for CASSSLGAYGYTF. The full variable domain, rest sourced from reference TRBV7-9 and TRBJ1-2, is DTGVSQNPRHKITKRGQNVTFRCDPISEHNRLYWYRQTLGQGPEFLTYFQNEAQLEKSRLLSDRFSAERPKGSFSTLEIQRTEQGDSAMYLCASSSLGAYGYTFGSGTRLTVV.

The chain has TRBV2 and TRBJ1-1, with D unclear. Germline values: CDR1 SNHLY, CDR2 FYNNEI. Trimming removed 2 bases from V and 1 base from J, with 5 bases in between. The CDR3 runs to 13 residues. The CDR3 nucleotides are TGTGCCAGCAGTGAATGGCAGAACACTGAAGCTTTCTTT. Its protein product is CASSEWQNTEAFF.